Only one count was recorded for the clone carrying this TCR beta chain. Profiled with immunoSEQ multiplex PCR; TCRdb holds only in-frame clones, not every one. The table lists some 240,000 clones, over 80% of them singletons. This sample is drawn from a study of cytomegalovirus exposure and HLA in healthy donors. This CDR3 region has 15 residues. The germline V and J ends were trimmed by 1 base and 1 base, with 11 bases remaining between them. CDR1 and CDR2 (germline): MNHEY, SMNVEV (reference sequence). This sequence was found in a woman aged 18-30 years in good health and CMV-seronegative. The sequenced sample was PBMCs. The chain is built from TRBV27 and TRBJ2-7; unclear D gene. The CDR3 DNA sequence: TGTGCCAGCAGTTTATTTGGTGGGCTTTCCTACGAGCAGTACTTC. This codes for CASSLFGGLSYEQYF.